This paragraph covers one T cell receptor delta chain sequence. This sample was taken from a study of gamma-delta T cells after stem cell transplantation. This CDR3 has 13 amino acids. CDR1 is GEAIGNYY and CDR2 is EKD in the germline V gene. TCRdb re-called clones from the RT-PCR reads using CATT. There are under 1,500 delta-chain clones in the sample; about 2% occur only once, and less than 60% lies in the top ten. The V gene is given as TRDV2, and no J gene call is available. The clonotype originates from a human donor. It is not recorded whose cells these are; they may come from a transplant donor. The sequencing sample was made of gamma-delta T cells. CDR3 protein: CACFRRKTEKRIF. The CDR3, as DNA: TGTGCCTGCTTTCGGAGAAAGACCGAGAAAAGAATCTTT.